This section outlines one TCR beta chain sequence together with its context. What antigen it recognizes has not been identified. No base quality information exists; no much larger clone differs at one position. TCRdb shows the sequencer as Illumina NovaSeq 6000. Using 5'RACE with constant-segment primers, TCRalpha and TCRbeta cDNA libraries were constructed, with sample barcodes and unique molecular identifiers added in the process. RNA was extracted from every sample with Trizol reagent. Library amplification was performed in two PCR steps, and a second sample barcode and Illumina TruSeq adapters were introduced in the second step. Libraries were sequenced on an Illumina NovaSeq with 2 x 150 bp paired-end reads. In the source study's methods: The reads were demultiplexed and collapsed into UMI-guided consensus sequences using migec v1.2.7. With mixcr v2.1.11, UMI consensuses were aligned to TRA and TRB V and J templates and assembled into clonotypes. Expanded or contracted clonotypes were those called significant by both edgeR and NoisET, with noise models trained on biological replicates. For edgeR calls, the cutoffs were a false discovery rate-adjusted p below 0.01 and a log2 fold-change threshold of 1. As an exploratory analysis of dynamics, max-normalized trajectories of the 1000 most abundant clonotypes were examined by PCA with hierarchical clustering. Separately sequenced CD4+ and CD8+ repertoires were used to assign a CD4 or CD8 phenotype to each responding clone. The public reads were reprocessed in TCRdb via fastp at Q25 and MiXCR, keeping in-frame beta chains. Rows matching on CDR3 protein sequence are summarized as one entry with the most common DNA and genes. TCRdb's processing, not the authors' own work, is the source of the V and J calls. The table for this sample lists 180,000 or so distinct CDR3 sequences; approximately 16% of them were counted only once. In total, the top ten clones hold under 2.5% of the sample.

As encoded in the germline V gene, CDR1 is MGHRA while CDR2 is YSYEKL. V was cut back by 3 bases and J by 2 bases, leaving a gap of 13 bases between them. The CDR3 holds 15 amino acids from the cysteine to the phenylalanine. The retained sequence is limited to the CDR3, 45 bases, with the frame set at the first base. The data stem from a study of T-cell memory formation after mild COVID-19 (dated by TCRdb to the early 2020s). The study in broad terms: TCR sequence clusters from the two donors were largely donor specific. The cohort comprised two young, previously healthy adult volunteers, one female and one male. In a couple of donors, T-cell clones that expanded and contracted after mild COVID-19 were tracked by sequencing TCRalpha and TCRbeta repertoires over time. Results and caveats for the whole study, not just this receptor: Balanced CD4/CD8 phenotypes were observed for clones contracting from day 15 to 85, whereas a bias towards CD4+ was observed for a second wave of clones expanding from day 15 to 37. Only a couple of mild cases were covered in the study, and larger cohorts including severe cases with pre-infection samples were considered necessary. SARS-CoV-2 specificity was not confirmed for the second-wave clones peaking on day 37. Contracting CD4+ clones turned up mainly in the CM and EM memory subsets, whereas EMRA was where CD8+ clones were enriched. Some responding clones were found in pre-infection memory, which suggests that pre-existing cross-reactive memory T cells took part in the SARS-CoV-2 response.

Ficoll-Paque density gradient centrifugation was the method used to isolate PBMCs. This clonotype was obtained from an adult woman who had mild COVID-19 (a few samples of this study predate the infection). The sample titles of this study are shuffled in the database, so cell type and time point are left out; the donor was told from shared clones. The material sequenced was PBMCs or a T cell subset sorted from them (not recorded which). This chain joins TRBV4-1 to TRBJ2-5; the D segment could be TRBD1, given 7 matching bases. The DNA reads TGCGCCAGCAGCCAGGGGGGACAGCCACAAGAGACCCAGTACTTC. This sequence encodes CASSQGGQPQETQYF.